Detailed here is one T cell receptor beta chain. Its antigen remains unidentified. Germline V gene sequence: CDR1 WNHNN, CDR2 SYGVQD (reference sequence). The CDR3 runs 15 residues. Trimming stripped 6 bases from V and 6 bases from J, with 21 bases between. Generated by immunoSEQ multiplex PCR, the TCRdb table keeps only in-frame clones and is missing some. The sample lists over 45,000 clones, roughly 93% seen once, with around 5.8% in the top ten. The data stem from a study of cytomegalovirus exposure and HLA in healthy donors. Study-wide points: The study designated about 180 TCR beta chains cytomegalovirus-associated. Reports credit the classifier with highly specific, highly sensitive diagnosis of cytomegalovirus status.

The sample comprised PBMCs. This sequence was found in a woman aged 18-30 years in good health and CMV-seronegative. The chain couples TRBV10-1 to TRBJ2-7; a weak D match, TRBD2 (7 bases). The DNA of the CDR3 is TGCGCCAGCAGCCCCGGGGGAGGGGAAGGGGGCGAGCAGTACTTC. Its protein is CASSPGGGEGGEQYF.